Below are 11 T cell receptor beta chains sequenced from a single sample in a study of identical twins. TCRdb reprocessed the 5' RACE reads with MiXCR, giving one entry per CDR3 protein. The sample has around 1.7 million distinct CDR3 sequences; roughly a third are singletons. Material for sequencing was cord blood. These receptors were obtained from a newborn girl in good health.

The genes are TRBV29-1 and TRBJ1-5; no clear D. The CDR3 covers 13 residues. Per germline, CDR1 SQVTM and CDR2 ANQGSEA. V was trimmed by 4 bases and J by 3 bases, leaving 10 bases between them. The CDR3 loop reads CSVGIAINQPQHF. The CDR3 nucleotides read TGCAGCGTTGGAATAGCTATCAATCAGCCCCAGCATTTT.

The gene calls are TRBV20-1 and TRBJ2-5; the match to TRBD2 covers 11 bases. The germline CDR1 and CDR2 sequences are DFQATT and SNEGSKA (reference sequence). The CDR3 runs 15 residues. V lost 1 base, J lost 11 bases, and 12 bases stayed unmatched. CDR3 in amino acids: CSARGLGLADNEQYF. Written as DNA, the CDR3 is TGCAGTGCTAGAGGATTGGGACTAGCGGACAATGAGCAGTACTTC.

Written as DNA, the CDR3 is TGTGCCAGCAGTAGAGGGCGAATAAAGGCGAATGAGCAGTACTTC. Translated, it gives CASSRGRIKANEQYF. This sequence joins TRBV27 and TRBJ2-5, with D perhaps TRBD2 (5 bases). With 5 bases removed from V and 11 bases from J, the gap between germline ends came to 24 bases. The CDR3 length is 15 residues. Germline values: CDR1 MNHEY, CDR2 SMNVEV (reference sequence).

This clonotype was detected many times. The rearrangement uses TRBV4-2 and TRBJ2-1; unclear D gene. Germline V gives CDR1 LGHNA, CDR2 YNFKEQ. With 6 bases removed from V and 0 bases from J, the gap between germline ends came to 9 bases. The CDR3 totals 14 residues. This CDR3 reads CASRPRASYNEQFF. The CDR3 nucleotides read TGTGCCAGCAGGCCAAGAGCCTCCTACAATGAGCAGTTCTTC.

This clonotype was counted only a few times. The DNA of the CDR3 is TGTGCCACGCATAGCGGGGGGTCCTACAATGAGCAGTTCTTC. Translation gives CATHSGGSYNEQFF. The chain is built from TRBV10-3 and TRBJ2-1; 10 positions match TRBD2. V was clipped by 10 bases and J by 1 base; unmatched bases: 4. The CDR3 extends over 14 amino acids. Germline values: CDR1 ENHRY, CDR2 SYGVKD.

The gene calls are TRBV12-3 or TRBV12-4 and TRBJ2-3; possible D gene TRBD2, 5 bases. The CDR3 contains 11 residues. Trimming took off 4 bases at V and 8 bases at J, with 7 bases between the two ends. CDR3 sequence: CASSYAGTQYF. Written as DNA, the CDR3 is TGTGCCAGCAGTTACGCGGGTACGCAGTATTTT.

The rearrangement links TRBV28 to TRBJ2-1, with 12 bases that match TRBD2. The CDR3 length is 14 residues. Germline trimming cut 5 bases from V and 8 bases from J; bases unmatched to any gene: 4. Germline V lookup: CDR1 MDHEN, CDR2 SYDVKM. In DNA, the CDR3 is TGTGCCAGCAGTGGACTAGCGGGATTGGATGAGCAGTTCTTC. This encodes CASSGLAGLDEQFF. The full variable domain, in which reference TRBV28 and TRBJ2-1 provide the parts outside the CDR3, is DVKVTQSSRYLVKRTGEKVFLECVQDMDHENMFWYRQDPGLGLRLIYFSYDVKMKEKGDIPEGYSVSREKKERFSLILESASTNQTSMYLCASSGLAGLDEQFFGPGTRLTVL.

CDR3 protein: CASSLGRGRPQYF. The CDR3 region has the DNA TGTGCCAGCAGCTTAGGCCGAGGGAGGCCGCAGTATTTT. This chain uses TRBV13 with TRBJ2-3, with D perhaps TRBD2 (6 bases). With 0 bases removed from V and 10 bases from J, the gap between germline ends came to 11 bases. This CDR3 comprises 13 residues. The germline CDR1 and CDR2 sequences are PRHDT and FYEKMQ (reference sequence).

This clonotype appeared many times. V and J are TRBV29-1 and TRBJ2-3; 7 nucleotides match TRBD2. The germline V gene has CDR1 SQVTM and CDR2 ANQGSEA. The V gene end was trimmed by 4 bases and the J gene end by 3 bases; junction bases not matched to a gene: 4. The CDR3 loop spans 13 amino acids. For the CDR3, the DNA is TGCAGCGTTGGGCTAGCGGTGACAGATACGCAGTATTTT. It codes for CSVGLAVTDTQYF.

This clonotype has a count of ten or more. The genes are TRBV12-3 or TRBV12-4 and TRBJ2-7; 10 bases are a match to TRBD1. The CDR3 totals 14 residues. V trimming: 6 bases; J trimming: 2 bases; junction bases outside the gene matches: 4. CDR3 region: CASSTGTGAYEQYF. For the CDR3, the DNA is TGTGCCAGCAGCACCGGGACAGGGGCCTACGAGCAGTACTTC.

This chain links TRBV28 with TRBJ2-5; TRBD1 might be the D (5 bases). The V end lost 3 bases, the J end lost 1 base, and 9 bases lay between the germline ends. The germline gives CDR1 MDHEN, CDR2 SYDVKM. The CDR3 has 14 residues. The CDR3 sequence: CASSLPTAQETQYF. The CDR3 DNA sequence: TGTGCCAGCAGTTTGCCGACAGCCCAAGAGACCCAGTACTTC.